These T cell receptor beta chains were read from a single sample in a study of blood T cells in healthy people across ages. One entry per CDR3 protein, called by TCRdb with MiXCR from the 5' RACE reads. Of 780,000 or so distinct CDR3 sequences listed, approximately 55% are singletons. The sample taken for sequencing was blood. Source of these receptors: a man at least 80 years old in good health. The CDR3 runs from the conserved cysteine through the conserved F or W. The D gene is left open where the match is weak. Rows may omit the clone size; those that give it use once, few, many or a size class.

size	D	V	J	CDR3	DNA
NA	TRBD1	TRBV20-1	TRBJ1-1	CSARDAGTVSKGTEAFF	TGCAGTGCTAGAGATGCGGGGACAGTCAGTAAGGGCACTGAAGCTTTCTTT
NA	NA	TRBV20-1	TRBJ1-4	CSARPGGSTNEKLFF	TGCAGTGCTAGACCGGGAGGCTCAACTAATGAAAAACTGTTTTTT
NA	TRBD2	TRBV9	TRBJ2-1	CASSVESSGRQFF	TGTGCCAGCAGCGTAGAATCTAGCGGGAGGCAGTTCTTC
NA	NA	TRBV7-2	TRBJ2-7	CASSLGSGPWGEQYF	TGTGCCAGCAGCTTAGGCTCGGGGCCGTGGGGCGAGCAGTACTTC
few	TRBD1	TRBV20-1	TRBJ2-3	CSATDRGSQYF	TGCAGTGCTACTGACAGGGGGTCGCAGTATTTT
NA	NA	TRBV14	TRBJ2-1	CASGQFSYNEQFF	TGTGCCAGCGGCCAATTTTCCTACAATGAGCAGTTCTTC
NA	TRBD2	TRBV29-1	TRBJ2-1	CSAPGLAGGGEQFF	TGCAGCGCCCCGGGACTAGCGGGAGGGGGTGAGCAGTTCTTC
NA	TRBD1	TRBV3-1	TRBJ2-3	CASSQQGARTDTQYF	TGTGCCAGCAGCCAACAGGGGGCAAGGACAGATACGCAGTATTTT
NA	NA	TRBV9	TRBJ2-1	CASSVGLGDEQFF	TGTGCCAGCAGCGTAGGGCTAGGCGATGAGCAGTTCTTC
NA	TRBD1	TRBV20-1	TRBJ1-2	CSARDPRQGSDYGYTF	TGCAGTGCTAGGGACCCGCGACAGGGGTCTGACTATGGCTACACCTTC
NA	NA	TRBV12-3/TRBV12-4	TRBJ2-7	CASSLLDGEQYF	TGTGCCAGCAGTCTACTGGATGGGGAGCAGTACTTC
few	TRBD1	TRBV27	TRBJ1-2	CASSRSDREANYGYTF	TGTGCCAGCAGTCGGTCGGACAGGGAGGCTAACTATGGCTACACCTTC
NA	TRBD2	TRBV5-4	TRBJ2-5	CASSVGLAAANEQYF	TGTGCCAGCAGCGTTGGACTAGCGGCCGCCAATGAGCAGTACTTC
NA	NA	TRBV7-8	TRBJ2-3	CASRDRAPATDTQYF	TGTGCCAGCAGAGACCGGGCCCCTGCCACAGATACGCAGTATTTT
NA	NA	TRBV5-6	TRBJ2-1	CASSLDVSTYNEQFF	TGTGCCAGCAGCTTGGACGTCAGTACCTACAATGAGCAGTTCTTC
NA	TRBD1	TRBV10-3	TRBJ2-1	CAISVGDRVNEQFF	TGTGCCATCAGTGTAGGGGACAGGGTCAATGAGCAGTTCTTC
NA	NA	TRBV20-1	TRBJ2-3	CSAREGGAGTDTQYF	TGCAGTGCTAGAGAAGGGGGGGCTGGCACAGATACGCAGTATTTT
NA	NA	TRBV3-1	TRBJ2-7	CASSQDRNRLYEQYF	TGTGCCAGCAGCCAAGATCGGAACAGGTTATACGAGCAGTACTTC
NA	TRBD2	TRBV6-5	TRBJ2-4	CASSLTSGRNIQYF	TGTGCCAGCAGTTTAACTAGCGGAAGGAACATTCAGTACTTC
NA	NA	TRBV7-2	TRBJ2-3	CASSPWTVGDTQYF	TGTGCCAGCAGCCCTTGGACGGTAGGAGATACGCAGTATTTT
few	NA	TRBV29-1	TRBJ1-2	CSVGGQAGGYTF	TGCAGCGTTGGGGGGCAGGCGGGCGGCTACACCTTC
once	TRBD2	TRBV5-1	TRBJ2-1	CASSAILSGRVPYNEQFF	TGCGCCAGCAGCGCAATTCTTAGCGGGAGGGTACCCTACAATGAGCAGTTCTTC
NA	NA	TRBV25-1	TRBJ2-1	CASSALVGNEQFF	TGTGCCAGCAGTGCCTTAGTGGGCAATGAGCAGTTCTTC
few	TRBD2	TRBV7-2	TRBJ2-7	CASSFSSGSYEQYF	TGTGCCAGCAGCTTTTCTAGCGGGAGCTACGAGCAGTACTTC
few	NA	TRBV5-5	TRBJ2-3	CASSLSTYTDTQYF	TGTGCCAGCAGCTTGTCTACCTACACAGATACGCAGTATTTT
NA	TRBD2	TRBV4-1	TRBJ2-5	CASSQTSGRAGETQYF	TGCGCCAGCAGCCAGACTAGCGGGAGGGCCGGGGAGACCCAGTACTTC
few	TRBD1	TRBV20-1	TRBJ1-2	CSARETGGVYGYTF	TGCAGTGCTAGAGAGACAGGGGGCGTCTATGGCTACACCTTC
NA	NA	TRBV12-3/TRBV12-4	TRBJ1-2	CASSPKKGHQGYTF	TGTGCCAGCAGCCCCAAAAAGGGACATCAGGGCTACACCTTC
once	NA	TRBV7-9	TRBJ2-1	CASSPDPQYNEQFF	TGTGCCAGCAGCCCCGACCCACAGTACAATGAGCAGTTCTTC
few	NA	TRBV29-1	TRBJ1-2	CSLARHGGYTF	TGCAGCCTTGCCAGGCACGGTGGCTACACCTTC
NA	NA	TRBV12-3/TRBV12-4	TRBJ1-5	CVSSLLAGVNQPQHF	TGTGTCAGCAGTTTATTGGCAGGGGTCAATCAGCCCCAGCATTTT
few	TRBD2	TRBV20-1	TRBJ2-5	CRGASGAQETQYF	TGCAGGGGGGCTAGCGGGGCACAAGAGACCCAGTACTTC
few	TRBD2	TRBV29-1	TRBJ2-7	CSVDRGTSGSYEQYF	TGCAGCGTTGATAGAGGGACTAGCGGCTCCTACGAGCAGTACTTC
NA	TRBD2	TRBV2	TRBJ2-7	CASSLTSRTYEQYF	TGTGCCAGCAGTTTGACTAGCAGAACCTACGAGCAGTACTTC
NA	NA	TRBV2	TRBJ1-2	CASSESPGTAYGYTF	TGTGCCAGCTCCGAGAGTCCCGGGACTGCATATGGCTACACCTTC
few	NA	TRBV7-2	TRBJ2-3	CASSLVAAGLIGGADTQYF	TGTGCCAGCAGCTTAGTTGCGGCGGGACTAATAGGGGGCGCAGATACGCAGTATTTT
few	TRBD2	TRBV14	TRBJ2-1	CASSQDWASSGSLVHNEQFF	TGTGCCAGCAGCCAAGATTGGGCGTCTAGCGGGAGTTTAGTTCACAATGAGCAGTTCTTC
NA	NA	TRBV5-1	TRBJ1-1	CASSVRDNTEAFF	TGCGCCAGCAGCGTCCGGGACAACACTGAAGCTTTCTTT
NA	NA	TRBV10-3	TRBJ2-5	CAISAGRDQETQYF	TGTGCCATCAGTGCGGGCAGGGACCAAGAGACCCAGTACTTC
NA	TRBD2	TRBV29-1	TRBJ2-7	CSVIAGGYNEQYF	TGCAGCGTTATAGCGGGAGGCTACAATGAGCAGTACTTC
NA	NA	TRBV11-2	TRBJ2-3	CASSFLLGGADRDAYF	TGTGCCAGCAGCTTTCTTTTGGGGGGCGCGGACAGAGACGCGTATTTT
NA	NA	TRBV28	TRBJ2-3	CASSLLTSGSADTQYF	TGTGCCAGCAGTTTACTTACTTCGGGGAGCGCGGATACGCAGTATTTT
NA	TRBD1	TRBV25-1	TRBJ2-1	CASSDPRTGDSYNEQFF	TGTGCCAGCAGTGATCCGAGGACAGGGGACTCCTACAATGAGCAGTTCTTC
NA	NA	TRBV20-1	TRBJ1-6	CSARLLESYNSPLHF	TGCAGTGCCCGCCTACTAGAATCCTATAATTCACCCCTCCACTTT
few	TRBD2	TRBV20-1	TRBJ2-1	CSAGLLAGARFNEQFF	TGCAGTGCTGGCTTACTAGCGGGCGCCCGCTTCAATGAGCAGTTCTTC
NA	NA	TRBV9	TRBJ1-6	CASSGNLGPLHF	TGTGCCAGCAGCGGTAACTTGGGACCCCTCCACTTT
NA	TRBD1	TRBV2	TRBJ1-5	CASSPWQGENQPQHF	TGTGCCAGCAGTCCTTGGCAGGGGGAAAATCAGCCCCAGCATTTT
few	NA	TRBV5-1	TRBJ1-1	CATRLIPASNTEAFF	TGCGCCACCCGACTGATCCCAGCCTCGAACACTGAAGCTTTCTTT